This TCR beta chain was profiled in a study of blood T cell repertoires in COVID-19. TCRdb's table, derived via immunoSEQ multiplex PCR, lists solely in-frame clones and lacks some. In the table there are hundreds of thousands of clones, roughly 89% of which are singletons. Germline CDR1 is SGHTA and CDR2 is FQGNSA. The CDR3 covers 15 residues. After removal of 1 base from V and 3 bases from J, the junction contained 3 bases not matched to a gene. The clonotype comes from a woman aged 25 to 39 with acute or convalescent COVID-19. The specimen sequenced was peripheral blood. The chain joins TRBV7-2 to TRBJ2-1, with 7 bases that match TRBD1. The CDR3 is CASSLGDSRYNEQFF. Here the CDR3 DNA reads TGTGCCAGCAGCTTAGGGGACAGCCGCTACAATGAGCAGTTCTTC.